What follows is one T cell receptor beta chain and its context. This clone was seen a few times. Which antigen it targets is not known. The input lacks base qualities; no much larger clone sits a single base away. Trimming takes 10 bases off V and 6 bases off J; junction bases not matched to a gene: 11. The CDR3 starts with the cysteine, ends with the phenylalanine, and has 14 residues. The retained sequence is limited to the CDR3, 42 bases, with the frame set at the first base. From a lookup of the germline V gene (reference sequence), CDR1 and CDR2 are MNHEY and SMNVEV. This sample is drawn from a study of blood T cell repertoires in COVID-19 (TCRdb year 2020). Broadly, across the study: The collaborator samples originated in the United States, Italy and Spain and spanned the acute and convalescent phases of COVID-19. The material from the prospective study consisted of cDNA or gDNA derived from T cells, B-cell-depleted T cells, or PBMCs. The dataset comprised deeply sampled blood TCRbeta repertoires from subjects exposed to, actively infected with, or recovered from COVID-19. The repertoires were released in a freely available public database intended as a resource for research on the immune response to SARS-CoV-2. Samples came from the ongoing ImmuneRACE study (first 160 participants) plus 1,254 subjects from 6 global collaborators. Nearly every sample came with metadata listing a de-identified subject ID, COVID-19 status, age in years and sex. Where available, HLA class I and class II types were taken from metadata supplied by the sample provider and were not determined by assay-based typing. The full study reports these points: The quantity of clinical and demographic metadata differed by source and by participant and was supplied without curation.

In Seattle, one collaborating source enrolled patients while the infection was active and tracked those patients longitudinally over the course of disease. The collaborating institutions used their own protocols to collect whole blood in K2EDTA tubes. For TCRbeta analysis, collaborators shipped samples in one of three forms: frozen whole blood, isolated PBMCs, or DNA extracted from either of those sample types. TCRbeta CDR3 regions were amplified from genomic DNA using the immunoSEQ Assay, a bias-controlled multiplex PCR. The published analysis was carried out like this. Nucleated cell counts per sample were estimated from amplification of reference gene primers within the assay. To quantify the absolute abundance of each unique TCRbeta CDR3 rearrangement, sequence reads were collapsed and filtered. Productive Simpson clonality was computed per sample as the square root of Simpson's diversity index over productive rearrangements. The table comes from immuneACCESS by way of TCRdb, which keeps in-frame sequences with V and J called. Part of the clones is missing from these tables; in studies checked, under half for an unresolved V gene and the rest for unknown reasons. The D gene and trimming were derived from the DNA, and the V and J assignments and clone size from that table. Across this sample there are over 150,000 clones, with 70% to 90% seen only once. The ten largest clones add up to less than 8% of the sample.

The chain is assembled from TRBV27 and TRBJ2-2; the central 7 bases match TRBD1. Sequencing input: peripheral blood. The TCR sequence derives from a man older than 75 with COVID-19, enrolled during active disease. The CDR3 in this case is CATLKGAGAGELFF. The nucleotide sequence is TGTGCCACCCTAAAGGGGGCCGGCGCCGGGGAGCTGTTTTTT.